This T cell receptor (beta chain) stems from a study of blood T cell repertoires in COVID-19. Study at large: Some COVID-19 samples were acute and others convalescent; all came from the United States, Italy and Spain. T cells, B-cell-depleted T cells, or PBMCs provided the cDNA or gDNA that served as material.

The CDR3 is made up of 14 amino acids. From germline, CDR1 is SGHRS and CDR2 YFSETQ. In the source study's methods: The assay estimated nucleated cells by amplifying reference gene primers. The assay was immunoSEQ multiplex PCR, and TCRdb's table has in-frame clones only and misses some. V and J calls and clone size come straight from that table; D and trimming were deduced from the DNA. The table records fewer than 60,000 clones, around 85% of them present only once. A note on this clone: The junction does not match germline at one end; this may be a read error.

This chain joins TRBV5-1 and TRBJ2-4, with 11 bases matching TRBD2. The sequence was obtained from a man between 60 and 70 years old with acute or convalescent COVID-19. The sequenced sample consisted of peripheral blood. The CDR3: CASSHETSGTRPHF. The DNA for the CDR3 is TGCGCCAGCAGCCACGAGACTAGCGGGACGAGGCCCCACTTC.